Below are 23 T cell receptor beta chains sequenced from a single sample in a study of shared T cell receptors in the human thymus. TCRdb's copy holds only in-frame clones and misses some; the assay was immunoSEQ multiplex PCR. The sample has some 640,000 clones; about 90% are singletons. The sample was also linked to a second study, of human thymus T cells.

The source material was thymocytes. The origin of the receptors is a boy in the first two years of life with a congenital heart defect.

The rearrangement uses TRBV27 and TRBJ2-5, with D tentatively TRBD2 (5 bases). CDR3 size: 13 residues. Trimming left V 2 bases short and J 4 bases short, with 8 bases between. Germline V gene data show CDR1 as MNHEY and CDR2 as SMNVEV (reference sequence). The CDR3 protein is CASSLRAGETQYF. As DNA, the CDR3 is TGTGCCAGCAGTTTAAGGGCGGGAGAGACCCAGTACTTC.

With respect to this clone: The sample contains more than one DNA sequence encoding this CDR3. The V call is TRBV29-1, the J call TRBJ2-1; 7 bases fit TRBD2. In germline, CDR1 is SQVTM, CDR2 ANQGSEA. There are 14 residues in the CDR3. V gave up 4 bases and J gave up 9 bases; unmatched junction bases: 12. The DNA of the CDR3 is TGCAGCGTTGCTTCCCTAGCGGCCGAAAGTGAGCAGTTCTTC. Amino acids: CSVASLAAESEQFF.

The rearrangement joins TRBV5-4 to TRBJ2-3; TRBD2 agrees at 8 bases. Germline V gene sequence: CDR1 SGHNT, CDR2 YYREEE (reference sequence). The CDR3 has 16 amino acids. Trimming cost V 3 bases and J 6 bases; bases outside gene matches: 12. The CDR3 bases are TGTGCCAGCAGCTGGGGACTAGTGGGGTTTTGGGATACGCAGTATTTT. Translation gives CASSWGLVGFWDTQYF.

The chain uses TRBV4-1 and TRBJ1-5; D remains unclear. CDR3 length equals 14 residues. Trimming shortened V by 2 bases and J by 6 bases, and 11 bases separated the two germline ends. Looked up from germline, CDR1 is MGHRA and CDR2 is YSYEKL. CDR3 nucleotides: TGCGCCAGCAGCCAAAATGCAGGATTTCAGCCCCAGCATTTT. It codes for CASSQNAGFQPQHF.

The CDR3 is CASSYGRGEQFF. Written as DNA, the CDR3 is TGTGCCAGCAGTTACGGACGGGGAGAGCAGTTCTTC. V gene TRBV6-5 combines with J gene TRBJ2-1, with D possibly TRBD2 on 5 matching bases. V was pared by 2 bases and J by 10 bases, with 9 bases between. CDR3 length: 12 residues. Looked up from germline, CDR1 is MNHEY and CDR2 is SVGAGI.

The chain recombines TRBV27 with TRBJ1-2, with D possibly matching TRBD1 (6 bases). CDR3 size: 13 residues. The V end was cut by 5 bases, the J end by 8 bases, with 15 bases between. The germline V gene encodes CDR1 MNHEY and CDR2 SMNVEV (reference sequence). CDR3 in amino acids: CASSPGGRGGYTF. The CDR3 nucleotides read TGTGCCAGCAGTCCCGGGGGGCGGGGCGGCTACACCTTC.

The chain uses TRBV6-5 and TRBJ2-7; D perhaps matches TRBD2 (5 bases). Germline values: CDR1 MNHEY, CDR2 SVGAGI. V gave up 2 bases and J gave up 2 bases, with 16 bases separating them. This CDR3 comprises 16 residues. In DNA, the CDR3 is TGTGCCAGCAGTTACGGCGGCGGGCGGACCACCTACGAGCAGTACTTC. This encodes CASSYGGGRTTYEQYF.

The chain combines TRBV7-6 with TRBJ2-3, with 8 positions matching TRBD1. Germline assignment: CDR1 SGHVS and CDR2 FNYEAQ. Unmatched junction bases numbered 7, after V lost 0 bases and J lost 5 bases. The CDR3 contains 16 residues. The CDR3 nucleotides read TGTGCCAGCAGCTTAGCGGGCAGGGGGCGAGGAGATACGCAGTATTTT. It specifies CASSLAGRGRGDTQYF.

The genes are TRBV19 and TRBJ1-5, with D maybe TRBD1 (6 bases). The CDR3 length is 15 residues. Germline-derived CDR1 and CDR2 are LNHDA and SQIVND (reference sequence). V was shortened by 1 base and J by 6 bases, with 13 bases between the two germline ends. The chain's CDR3 is CASSIGKGVGQPQHF. The CDR3 DNA reads as TGTGCCAGTAGTATAGGAAAGGGGGTGGGTCAGCCCCAGCATTTT.

The DNA for the CDR3 is TGTGCCAGTAACGAAAAGACTAGCGCCAGCTCCTACAATGAGCAGTTCTTC. Translated: CASNEKTSASSYNEQFF. The chain has TRBV7-9 and TRBJ2-1; TRBD2 matches 8 bases. This CDR3 has 17 residues. Germline CDR1 reads SEHNR; CDR2 reads FQNEAQ (reference sequence). The junction had 13 bases not matched to a gene; V was cut back by 9 bases and J by 0 bases.

This clone came up once. V gene TRBV28 combines with J gene TRBJ1-1; D gene uncertain. V was shortened by 6 bases and J by 1 base, with 12 bases between the two germline ends. Germline V lookup: CDR1 MDHEN, CDR2 SYDVKM. This CDR3 has 14 residues. CDR3 protein: CASRTKGRNTEAFF. The CDR3 DNA sequence: TGTGCCAGCAGGACTAAAGGGCGGAACACTGAAGCTTTCTTT.

This clone has a single count. Other DNA sequences in the sample encode the same CDR3. This sequence joins TRBV6-5 and TRBJ2-7; maybe TRBD1 (6 bases). Trimming took 0 bases from V and 2 from J, leaving 11 bases between them. Germline V gives CDR1 MNHEY, CDR2 SVGAGI. This CDR3 has 15 amino acids. CDR3 in DNA: TGTGCCAGCAGTTACTCGGGCAGGGGACCCTACGAGCAGTACTTC. Its protein product is CASSYSGRGPYEQYF.

The chain joins TRBV6-5 to TRBJ1-1, with a weak D call TRBD1 (5 bases). Looked up from germline, CDR1 is MNHEY and CDR2 is SVGAGI. The CDR3 has 14 amino acids. Trimming stripped 3 bases from V and 1 base from J, with 9 bases between. The CDR3 sequence: CASSYHRRNTEAFF. The CDR3, as DNA: TGTGCCAGCAGTTATCACAGGAGGAACACTGAAGCTTTCTTT.

V and J are TRBV5-1 and TRBJ2-1; TRBD2 is a possible D gene (6 bases). Per the germline V gene, CDR1 is SGHRS and CDR2 is YFSETQ. V dropped 0 bases and J dropped 16 bases, with 17 bases sitting between them. CDR3 size: 13 residues. The DNA for the CDR3 is TGCGCCAGCAGCTTGGCCGTCCCGGGTAGCGGATTCTTC. Protein sequence: CASSLAVPGSGFF.

The chain recombines TRBV6-1 with TRBJ2-6; 10 bases map to TRBD1. The CDR3 is 20 amino acids. V gave up 4 bases and J gave up 2 bases; unmatched junction bases: 14. CDR1 and CDR2 from the germline V gene are MNHNS and SASEGT. The CDR3 bases are TGTGCCAGCAGTGGAAACTATGACAGGGGGCGAGTAGCTGGGGCCAACGTCCTGACTTTC. Its protein product is CASSGNYDRGRVAGANVLTF.

With respect to this clone: One end of the junction varies from germline; a read error may be responsible. Other DNA sequences in the sample encode the same CDR3. The chain combines TRBV30 with TRBJ1-6, with 9 bases lining up with TRBD1. CDR1 is GTSNPN, CDR2 SVGIG, per germline (reference sequence). This CDR3 spans 16 amino acids. CDR3 sequence reads: CAWDQNRGHVNSPLHF. In nucleotides, the CDR3 is TGTGCCTGGGATCAAAACAGGGGGCACGTTAATTCCCCCCTCCACTTT.

The V and J genes are TRBV19 and TRBJ1-4; TRBD1 agrees at 8 bases. Germline values: CDR1 LNHDA, CDR2 SQIVND (reference sequence). The J segment lost 9 bases and the V segment lost 4 bases, leaving 7 bases of the junction unmatched. The CDR3 loop spans 14 amino acids. CDR3 sequence reads: CASSTWTGKQKLFF. The CDR3 nucleotides read TGTGCCAGTAGTACTTGGACAGGGAAACAAAAACTGTTTTTT. The complete variable domain, with remaining parts taken from reference TRBV19 and TRBJ1-4, reads DGGITQSPKYLFRKEGQNVTLSCEQNLNHDAMYWYRQDPGQGLRLIYYSQIVNDFQKGDIAEGYSVSREKKESFPLTVTSAQKNPTAFYLCASSTWTGKQKLFFGSGTQLSVL.

This rearrangement joins TRBV4-2 to TRBJ2-7; perhaps TRBD2 as D (7 bases). The V gene lost 3 bases and the J gene lost 1 base, with 22 bases spanning the gap. Per germline, CDR1 LGHNA and CDR2 YNFKEQ. This CDR3 is 18 amino acids long. CDR3 region: CASSQDPRWAGASYEQYF. CDR3 DNA sequence: TGTGCCAGCAGCCAGGACCCCAGATGGGCGGGGGCTTCCTACGAGCAGTACTTC.

V is TRBV15 and J is TRBJ2-7; 8 bases are shared with TRBD1. After removal of 1 base from V and 5 bases from J, the junction contained 7 bases not matched to a gene. The germline V gene encodes CDR1 LNHNV and CDR2 YYDKDF (reference sequence). The length of the CDR3 is 15 residues. CDR3 sequence reads: CATSRGIDRGNEQYF. CDR3 DNA sequence: TGTGCCACCAGCAGAGGAATCGACAGGGGCAACGAGCAGTACTTC.

The chain combines TRBV28 with TRBJ2-1; 11 nucleotides align to TRBD2. This CDR3 spans 15 amino acids. Germline V gene sequence: CDR1 MDHEN, CDR2 SYDVKM. V lost 6 bases to trimming and J lost 1 base; unmatched junction nucleotides: 2. CDR3 protein: CASRASGGSYNEQFF. CDR3 nucleotide sequence: TGTGCCAGCAGGGCTAGCGGGGGGTCCTACAATGAGCAGTTCTTC.

Turning to this clone: The same CDR3 is also encoded by other DNA sequences in this sample. The V gene is TRBV28, the J gene TRBJ1-3; D uncertain. Germline CDR1 and CDR2: MDHEN and SYDVKM. This CDR3 is built from 14 residues. The ends were cut back, 3 bases at V and 4 bases at J, with 10 bases in the middle. CDR3 sequence: CASSFGGSGNTIYF. The CDR3 bases are TGTGCCAGCAGTTTCGGCGGGTCCGGAAACACCATATATTTT.

This chain connects TRBV5-6 to TRBJ1-1, with D maybe TRBD1 (5 bases). Germline values: CDR1 SGHDT, CDR2 YYEEEE. This CDR3 region has 14 residues. The V and J ends lost 0 bases and 5 bases respectively, with 11 bases between them. Written as DNA, the CDR3 is TGTGCCAGCAGCTTGGGTTCAGGGAAGACTGAAGCTTTCTTT. Its protein product is CASSLGSGKTEAFF.

This clone was observed a single time. The chain joins TRBV6-1 to TRBJ1-5, with unresolved D. V dropped 8 bases and J dropped 0 bases, with 11 bases sitting between them. Germline V CDR1 and CDR2: MNHNS, SASEGT. This CDR3 has 14 residues. The CDR3 here is CASSLNYSNQPQHF. The CDR3 DNA follows: TGTGCCAGCTCACTAAACTATAGCAATCAGCCCCAGCATTTT.